This T cell receptor (beta chain) was found in a study of blood T cell repertoires in COVID-19. Study details: From the United States, Italy and Spain came samples of acute and convalescent COVID-19. PBMCs, B-cell-depleted T cells, or T cells were the source of the cDNA or gDNA that made up the material.

From germline, CDR1 is SGHVS and CDR2 FQNEAQ. The V segment lost 4 bases and the J segment 0 bases; nucleotides outside the gene matches: 4. This CDR3 region has 16 residues. This clone was picked up one time. Authors' data handling: Estimation of nucleated cell counts relied on the amplification of reference gene primers. The table came from immunoSEQ multiplex PCR; TCRdb's copy has only in-frame clones and leaves some out. V and J calls and clone size follow that table, whereas D and trimming were derived from the DNA. The sample holds tens of thousands of clones; roughly 78% are singletons and the top ten take 6% to 7.5%.

The chain has TRBV7-8 and TRBJ2-1; 9 bases are a match to TRBD2. The TCR comes from a middle-aged man with active or convalescent COVID-19. The sequencing sample was made of peripheral blood. The CDR3: CASSSLRGGSYNEQFF. The CDR3 DNA sequence: TGTGCCAGCAGCTCCCTGCGGGGGGGCTCCTACAATGAGCAGTTCTTC.